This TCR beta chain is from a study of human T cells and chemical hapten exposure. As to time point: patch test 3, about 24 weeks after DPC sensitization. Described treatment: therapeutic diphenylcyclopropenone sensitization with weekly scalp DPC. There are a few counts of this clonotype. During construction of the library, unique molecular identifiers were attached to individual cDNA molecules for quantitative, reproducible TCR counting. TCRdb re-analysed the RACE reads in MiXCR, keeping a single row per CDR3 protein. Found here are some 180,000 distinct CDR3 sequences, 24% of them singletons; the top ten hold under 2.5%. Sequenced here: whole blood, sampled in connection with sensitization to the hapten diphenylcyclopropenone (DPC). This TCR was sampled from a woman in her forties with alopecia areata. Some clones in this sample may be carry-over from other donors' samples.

The DNA of the CDR3 is TGTGCCTGGAGGCCGGGACTAGCGGGAGTCAGGGATACGCAGTATTTT. Its translation is CAWRPGLAGVRDTQYF. This chain joins TRBV30 and TRBJ2-3, with 14 positions matching TRBD2. J was trimmed by 6 bases and V by 3 bases; bases with no gene match: 8. CDR3 length equals 16 residues. Per the germline V gene, CDR1 is GTSNPN and CDR2 is SVGIG (reference sequence).